This T cell receptor (beta chain) was sequenced during a study of cytomegalovirus exposure and HLA in healthy donors. General study findings and limits: On later analysis, the bulk of CMV-associated TCR beta chains appeared to be HLA-restricted.

J lost 1 base, V lost 7 bases, and 5 bases had no gene match. The CDR3 is 15 residues long. Per the germline V gene, CDR1 is MNHEY and CDR2 is SMNVEV (reference sequence). The PCR employed 60 Vbeta primers together with 13 Jbeta primers. Measured with immunoSEQ multiplex PCR; TCRdb has only the in-frame clones, and not every one. Here the sample spans approximately 160,000 clones, around 65% being singletons. Regarding this clone: The target antigen is unknown.

The TCR was taken from a woman in her twenties or thirties in good health and CMV-seropositive. Sequencing used PBMCs. The chain carries TRBV27 and TRBJ2-2, with TRBD2 matching over 8 bases. CDR3 coding DNA: TGTGCCAGCACCCTTCGGGAGGGGAACACCGGGGAGCTGTTTTTT. It specifies CASTLREGNTGELFF.